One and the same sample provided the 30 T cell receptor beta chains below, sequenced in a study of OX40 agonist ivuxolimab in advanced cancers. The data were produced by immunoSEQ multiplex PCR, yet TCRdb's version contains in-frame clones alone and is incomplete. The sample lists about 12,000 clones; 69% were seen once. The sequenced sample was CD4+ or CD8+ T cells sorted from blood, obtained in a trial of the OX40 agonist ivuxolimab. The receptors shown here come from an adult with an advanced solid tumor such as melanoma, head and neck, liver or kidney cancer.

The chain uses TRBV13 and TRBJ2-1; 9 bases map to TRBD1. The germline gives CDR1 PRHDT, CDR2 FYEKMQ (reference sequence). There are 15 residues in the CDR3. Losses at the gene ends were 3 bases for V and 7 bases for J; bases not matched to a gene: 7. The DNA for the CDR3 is TGTGCCAGCAGCTTTACAGGGGGCGGGCGGAATGAGCAGTTCTTC. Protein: CASSFTGGGRNEQFF. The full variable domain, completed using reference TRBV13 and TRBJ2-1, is AAGVIQSPRHLIKEKRETATLKCYPIPRHDTVYWYQQGPGQDPQFLISFYEKMQSDKGSIPDRFSAQQFSDYHSELNMSSLELGDSALYFCASSFTGGGRNEQFFGPGTRLTVL.

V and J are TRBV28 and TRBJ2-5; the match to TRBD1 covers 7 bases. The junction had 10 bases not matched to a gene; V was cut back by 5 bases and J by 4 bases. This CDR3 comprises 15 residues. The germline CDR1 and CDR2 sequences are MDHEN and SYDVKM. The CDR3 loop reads CASSPLPGTVETQYF. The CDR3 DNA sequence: TGTGCCAGCAGTCCGCTTCCCGGGACAGTAGAGACCCAGTACTTC.

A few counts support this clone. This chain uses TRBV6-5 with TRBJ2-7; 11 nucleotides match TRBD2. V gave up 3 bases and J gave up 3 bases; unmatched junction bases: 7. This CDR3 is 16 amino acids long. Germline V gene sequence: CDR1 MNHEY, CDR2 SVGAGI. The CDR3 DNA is TGTGCCAGCAGTTATTCCGGGACTAGCGGAAACTACGAGCAGTACTTC. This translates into CASSYSGTSGNYEQYF.

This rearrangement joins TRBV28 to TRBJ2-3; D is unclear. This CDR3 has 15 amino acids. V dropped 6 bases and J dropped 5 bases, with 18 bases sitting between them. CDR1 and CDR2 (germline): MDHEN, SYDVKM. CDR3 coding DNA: TGTGCCAGCAGCATGAGGTGGGCGCATGGAGATACGCAGTATTTT. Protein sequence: CASSMRWAHGDTQYF.

CDR3 in DNA: TGTGCCAGCAGCCCCAACCTAGGGGGGGGGTATGGCTACACCTTC. This encodes CASSPNLGGGYGYTF. This chain joins TRBV7-3 and TRBJ1-2, with D possibly being TRBD1 (6 bases). This CDR3 has 15 residues. CDR1 SGHTA and CDR2 FQGTGA come from the germline V gene. Trimming took 5 bases from V and 5 from J, leaving 18 bases between them.

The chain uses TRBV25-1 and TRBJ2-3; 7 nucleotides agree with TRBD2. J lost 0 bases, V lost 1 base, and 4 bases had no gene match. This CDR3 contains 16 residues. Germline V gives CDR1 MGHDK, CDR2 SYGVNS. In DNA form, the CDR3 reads TGTGCCAGCAGTGAATGGTGGGAGGGAAGCACAGATACGCAGTATTTT. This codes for CASSEWWEGSTDTQYF.

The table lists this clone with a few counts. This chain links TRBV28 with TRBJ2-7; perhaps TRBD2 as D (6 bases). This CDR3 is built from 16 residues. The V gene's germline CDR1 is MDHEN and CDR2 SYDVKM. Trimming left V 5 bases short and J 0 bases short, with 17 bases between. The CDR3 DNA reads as TGTGCCAGCAGTCTTACTCCGGGACTCCACTCCTACGAGCAGTACTTC. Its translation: CASSLTPGLHSYEQYF. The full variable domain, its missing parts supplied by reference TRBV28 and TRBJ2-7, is DVKVTQSSRYLVKRTGEKVFLECVQDMDHENMFWYRQDPGLGLRLIYFSYDVKMKEKGDIPEGYSVSREKKERFSLILESASTNQTSMYLCASSLTPGLHSYEQYFGPGTRLTVT.

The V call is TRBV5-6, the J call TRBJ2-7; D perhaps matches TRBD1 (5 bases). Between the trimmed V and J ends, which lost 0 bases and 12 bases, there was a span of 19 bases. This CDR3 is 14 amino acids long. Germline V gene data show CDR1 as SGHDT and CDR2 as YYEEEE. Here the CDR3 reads CASSLAFRGRRLYF. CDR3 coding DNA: TGTGCCAGCAGCTTGGCCTTTAGGGGCCGCCGCCTGTACTTC.

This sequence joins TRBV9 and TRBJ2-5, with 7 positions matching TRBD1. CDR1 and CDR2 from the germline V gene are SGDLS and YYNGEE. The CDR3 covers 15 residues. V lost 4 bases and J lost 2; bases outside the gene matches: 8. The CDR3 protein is CASSLGQVNQETQYF. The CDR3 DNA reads TGTGCCAGCAGCCTCGGACAGGTGAATCAAGAGACCCAGTACTTC.

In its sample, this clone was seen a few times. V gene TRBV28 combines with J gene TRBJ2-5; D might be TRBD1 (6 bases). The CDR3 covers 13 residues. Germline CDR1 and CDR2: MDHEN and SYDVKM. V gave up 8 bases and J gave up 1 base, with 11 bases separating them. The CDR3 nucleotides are TGTGCCAGCTTAGGACAGCTCCAAGAGACCCAGTACTTC. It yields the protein CASLGQLQETQYF.

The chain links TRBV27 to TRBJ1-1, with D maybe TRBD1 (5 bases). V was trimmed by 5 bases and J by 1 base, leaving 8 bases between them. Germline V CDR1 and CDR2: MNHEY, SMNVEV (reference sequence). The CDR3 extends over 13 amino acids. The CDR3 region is CASSITGNTEAFF. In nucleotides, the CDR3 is TGTGCCAGCAGTATCACAGGGAACACTGAAGCTTTCTTT.

Here the CDR3 reads CAISESGQGTGELFF. The CDR3 DNA sequence: TGTGCCATCAGTGAGTCGGGACAGGGGACCGGGGAGCTGTTTTTT. V and J are TRBV10-3 and TRBJ2-2, with 10 bases matching TRBD1. The CDR3 totals 15 residues. Germline V CDR1 and CDR2: ENHRY, SYGVKD. V was clipped by 0 bases and J by 5 bases; unmatched bases: 0.

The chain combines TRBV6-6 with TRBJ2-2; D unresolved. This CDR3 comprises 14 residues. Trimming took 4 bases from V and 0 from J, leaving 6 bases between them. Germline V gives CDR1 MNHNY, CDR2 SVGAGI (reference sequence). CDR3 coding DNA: TGTGCCAGCAGTTTCCTCACGAACACCGGGGAGCTGTTTTTT. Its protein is CASSFLTNTGELFF.

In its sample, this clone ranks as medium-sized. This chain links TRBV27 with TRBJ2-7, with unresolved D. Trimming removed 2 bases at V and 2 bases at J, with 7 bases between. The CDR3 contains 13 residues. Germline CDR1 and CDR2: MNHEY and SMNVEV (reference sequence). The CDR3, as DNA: TGTGCCAGCAGTTTAGGCAGCACCTACGAGCAGTACTTC. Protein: CASSLGSTYEQYF.

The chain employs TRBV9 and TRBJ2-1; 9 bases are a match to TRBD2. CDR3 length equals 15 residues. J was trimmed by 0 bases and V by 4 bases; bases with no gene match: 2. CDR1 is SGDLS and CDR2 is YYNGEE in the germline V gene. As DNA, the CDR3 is TGTGCCAGCAGCCCGACTAGCGGCTCCTACAATGAGCAGTTCTTC. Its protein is CASSPTSGSYNEQFF.

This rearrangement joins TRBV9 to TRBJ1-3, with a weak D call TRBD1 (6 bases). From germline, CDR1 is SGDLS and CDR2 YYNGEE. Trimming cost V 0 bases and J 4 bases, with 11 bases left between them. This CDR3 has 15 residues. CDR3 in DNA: TGTGCCAGCAGCGTAGACCCAGGGGACGGAAACACCATATATTTT. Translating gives CASSVDPGDGNTIYF. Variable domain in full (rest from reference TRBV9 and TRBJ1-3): DSGVTQTPKHLITATGQRVTLRCSPRSGDLSVYWYQQSLDQGLQFLIQYYNGEERAKGNILERFSAQQFPDLHSELNLSSLELGDSALYFCASSVDPGDGNTIYFGEGSWLTVV.

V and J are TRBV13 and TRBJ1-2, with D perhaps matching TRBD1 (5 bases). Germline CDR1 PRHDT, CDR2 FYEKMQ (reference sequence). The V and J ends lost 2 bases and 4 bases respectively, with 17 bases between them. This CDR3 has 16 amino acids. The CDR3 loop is CASSLRFGGRVYGYTF. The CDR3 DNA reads TGTGCCAGCAGCTTACGATTCGGGGGAAGGGTCTATGGCTACACCTTC.

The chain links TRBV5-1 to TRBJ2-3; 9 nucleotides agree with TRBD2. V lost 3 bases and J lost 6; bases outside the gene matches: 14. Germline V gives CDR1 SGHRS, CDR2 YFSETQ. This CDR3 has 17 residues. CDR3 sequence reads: CASSSPIAGAGWDTQYF. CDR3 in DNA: TGCGCCAGCAGCTCCCCTATAGCGGGGGCCGGCTGGGATACGCAGTATTTT.

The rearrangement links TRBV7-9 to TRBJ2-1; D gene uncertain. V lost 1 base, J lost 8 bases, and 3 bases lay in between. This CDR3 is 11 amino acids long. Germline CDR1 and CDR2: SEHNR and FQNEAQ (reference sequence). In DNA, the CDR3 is TGTGCCAGCAGCTTAGGTGATGAGCAGTTCTTC. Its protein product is CASSLGDEQFF.

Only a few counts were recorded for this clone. This chain's CDR3 is CASSLGFGEPQHF. In DNA, the CDR3 is TGTGCCAGCAGCTTAGGTTTCGGGGAGCCCCAGCATTTT. This chain connects TRBV7-3 to TRBJ1-5; D not resolved. The CDR3 has 13 amino acids. The germline V gene has CDR1 SGHTA and CDR2 FQGTGA. The V end lost 2 bases, the J end lost 8 bases, and 10 bases lay between the germline ends.

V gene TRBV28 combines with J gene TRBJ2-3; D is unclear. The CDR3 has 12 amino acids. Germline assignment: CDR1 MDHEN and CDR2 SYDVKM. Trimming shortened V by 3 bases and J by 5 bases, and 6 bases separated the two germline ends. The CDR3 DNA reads TGTGCCAGCAGTTTGATAGGAGATACGCAGTATTTT. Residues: CASSLIGDTQYF.

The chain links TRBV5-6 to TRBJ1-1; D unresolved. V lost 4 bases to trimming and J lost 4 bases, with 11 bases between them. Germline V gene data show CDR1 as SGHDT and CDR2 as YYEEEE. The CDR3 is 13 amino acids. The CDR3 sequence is CASSPSAGTEAFF. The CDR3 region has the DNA TGTGCCAGCAGCCCGTCGGCAGGCACTGAAGCTTTCTTT.

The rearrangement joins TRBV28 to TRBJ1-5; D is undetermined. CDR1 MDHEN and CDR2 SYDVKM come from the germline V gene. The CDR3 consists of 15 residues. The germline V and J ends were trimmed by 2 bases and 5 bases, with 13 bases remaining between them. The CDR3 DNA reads TGTGCCAGCAGTTTAACAGAGAGTATGGATCAGCCCCAGCATTTT. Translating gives CASSLTESMDQPQHF. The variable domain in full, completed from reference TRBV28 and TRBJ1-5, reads DVKVTQSSRYLVKRTGEKVFLECVQDMDHENMFWYRQDPGLGLRLIYFSYDVKMKEKGDIPEGYSVSREKKERFSLILESASTNQTSMYLCASSLTESMDQPQHFGDGTRLSIL.

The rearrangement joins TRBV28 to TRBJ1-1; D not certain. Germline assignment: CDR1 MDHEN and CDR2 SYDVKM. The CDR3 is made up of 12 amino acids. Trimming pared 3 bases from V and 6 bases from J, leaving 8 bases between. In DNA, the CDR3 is TGTGCCAGCAGTTTTATTAAGGCTGAAGCTTTCTTT. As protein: CASSFIKAEAFF. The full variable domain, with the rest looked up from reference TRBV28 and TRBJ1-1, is DVKVTQSSRYLVKRTGEKVFLECVQDMDHENMFWYRQDPGLGLRLIYFSYDVKMKEKGDIPEGYSVSREKKERFSLILESASTNQTSMYLCASSFIKAEAFFGQGTRLTVV.

The CDR3 coding sequence is TGTGCCAGCAGCTTGGGACAGGGTGGGACCAAAAACATTCAGTACTTC. It codes for CASSLGQGGTKNIQYF. The J gene is TRBJ2-4, the V gene TRBV5-8; 7 bases align to TRBD1. V shed 0 bases, J shed 2 bases, and the junction held 5 bases outside the gene matches. Germline assignment: CDR1 SGHTS and CDR2 YDEGEE. This CDR3 comprises 16 residues.

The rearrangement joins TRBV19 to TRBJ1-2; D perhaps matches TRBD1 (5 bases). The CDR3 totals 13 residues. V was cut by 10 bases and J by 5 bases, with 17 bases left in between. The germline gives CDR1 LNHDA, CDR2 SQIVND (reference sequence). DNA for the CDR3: TGTGCCACCCCGGGGCGACAGAAATATGGCTACACCTTC. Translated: CATPGRQKYGYTF.

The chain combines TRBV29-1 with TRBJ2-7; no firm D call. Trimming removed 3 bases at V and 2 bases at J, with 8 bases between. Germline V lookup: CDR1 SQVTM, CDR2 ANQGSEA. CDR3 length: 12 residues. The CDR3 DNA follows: TGCAGCGTTGAGGCTGACCCCTACGAGCAGTACTTC. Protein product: CSVEADPYEQYF.

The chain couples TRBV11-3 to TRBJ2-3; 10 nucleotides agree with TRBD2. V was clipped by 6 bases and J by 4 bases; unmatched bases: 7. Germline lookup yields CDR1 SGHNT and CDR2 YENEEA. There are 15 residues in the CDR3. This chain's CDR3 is CASRPSSGGSDTQYF. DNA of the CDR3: TGTGCCAGCAGGCCCTCTAGCGGGGGCTCAGATACGCAGTATTTT.

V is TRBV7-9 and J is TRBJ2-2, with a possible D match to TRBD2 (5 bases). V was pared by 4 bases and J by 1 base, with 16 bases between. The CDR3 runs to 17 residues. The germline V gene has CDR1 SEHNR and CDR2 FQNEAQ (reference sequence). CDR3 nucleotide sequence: TGTGCCAGCAGCTCACCCACAATCGGGATGAACACCGGGGAGCTGTTTTTT. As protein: CASSSPTIGMNTGELFF.

CDR3 residues: CASSILAGGPIDTQYF. For the CDR3, the DNA is TGTGCCAGTAGTATTTTAGCGGGGGGGCCAATTGATACGCAGTATTTT. V gene TRBV19 combines with J gene TRBJ2-3; 11 bases match TRBD2. The CDR3 contains 16 residues. V was clipped by 3 bases and J by 6 bases; unmatched bases: 8. CDR1 and CDR2 (germline): LNHDA, SQIVND (reference sequence).